This T cell receptor (beta chain) was documented in a study of blood T cell repertoires in COVID-19. Background on the study: Spain, Italy and the United States supplied samples that represented acute and convalescent COVID-19. Nucleic acid was either cDNA or gDNA, and it came from T cells, B-cell-depleted T cells, or PBMCs.

Recruited during active infection, patients (from Seattle) were subsequently followed longitudinally. Repertoires were generated with immunoSEQ multiplex PCR, while TCRdb's copy carries only in-frame clones and drops some. The sample contains about 320,000 clones, around 92% of which appear only once. Germline V lookup: CDR1 SNHLY, CDR2 FYNNEI. The V gene end was trimmed by 5 bases and the J gene end by 5 bases; junction bases not matched to a gene: 17. This CDR3 region has 18 residues. The receptor was isolated from a woman aged 25 to 45 with COVID-19, enrolled during active disease. Sequenced input: peripheral blood. The chain recombines TRBV2 with TRBJ2-1, with 8 bases that match TRBD2. The CDR3 DNA follows: TGTGCCAGCAGTCCTCACCTCCGAACGGGGGGGGTGGACAATGAGCAGTTCTTC. It translates to CASSPHLRTGGVDNEQFF.